This T cell receptor (beta chain) derives from a study of T cell repertoires in cytomegalovirus infection. Overall study: CMV infection plus the matching HLA type was flagged by public TCR beta signatures.

As concerns this clonotype: What it recognizes is unknown.

MiXCR, run by TCRdb on the reads, gives a single entry per CDR3 protein. The sample records about 570,000 distinct CDR3 sequences, 40% being singletons. CDR1 is SGHTA, CDR2 FQGNSA, per germline. J lost 4 bases, V lost 11 bases, and 3 bases had no gene match. CDR3 length: 13 residues. The clonotype originates from a human donor in good health (CMV status not recorded). Some clones in this sample may be carry-over from other donors' samples. The gene calls are TRBV7-2 and TRBJ2-7; 15 bases are a match to TRBD2. The input for sequencing was cultured PBMCs, taken from culture after CMV antigen stimulation. DNA of the CDR3: TGTGCCGCCGGACTAGCGGGGGGGTACGAGCAGTACTTC. It encodes CAAGLAGGYEQYF. Full variable domain (rest looked up from reference TRBV7-2 and TRBJ2-7): GAGVSQSPSNKVTEKGKDVELRCDPISGHTALYWYRQSLGQGLEFLIYFQGNSAPDKSGLPSDRFSAERTGGSVSTLTIQRTQQEDSAVYLCAAGLAGGYEQYFGPGTRLTVT.